This TCR beta chain stems from a study of OX40 agonist ivuxolimab in advanced cancers. The repertoire was sequenced with immunoSEQ multiplex PCR; TCRdb's copy has only in-frame clones and lacks some. The sample yields approximately 46,000 clones, around 77% seen once. This CDR3 has 12 amino acids. The V end was cut by 0 bases, the J end by 0 bases, with 0 bases between. The germline V gene has CDR1 SGHRS and CDR2 YFSETQ. The source is an adult with an advanced solid tumor such as melanoma, head and neck, liver or kidney cancer. J is TRBJ2-5 and V is TRBV5-1; no clear D. Sample: CD4+ or CD8+ T cells sorted from blood, taken in a trial of the OX40 agonist ivuxolimab. In nucleotides, the CDR3 is TGCGCCAGCAGCTTGGACCAAGAGACCCAGTACTTC. Its protein product is CASSLDQETQYF.